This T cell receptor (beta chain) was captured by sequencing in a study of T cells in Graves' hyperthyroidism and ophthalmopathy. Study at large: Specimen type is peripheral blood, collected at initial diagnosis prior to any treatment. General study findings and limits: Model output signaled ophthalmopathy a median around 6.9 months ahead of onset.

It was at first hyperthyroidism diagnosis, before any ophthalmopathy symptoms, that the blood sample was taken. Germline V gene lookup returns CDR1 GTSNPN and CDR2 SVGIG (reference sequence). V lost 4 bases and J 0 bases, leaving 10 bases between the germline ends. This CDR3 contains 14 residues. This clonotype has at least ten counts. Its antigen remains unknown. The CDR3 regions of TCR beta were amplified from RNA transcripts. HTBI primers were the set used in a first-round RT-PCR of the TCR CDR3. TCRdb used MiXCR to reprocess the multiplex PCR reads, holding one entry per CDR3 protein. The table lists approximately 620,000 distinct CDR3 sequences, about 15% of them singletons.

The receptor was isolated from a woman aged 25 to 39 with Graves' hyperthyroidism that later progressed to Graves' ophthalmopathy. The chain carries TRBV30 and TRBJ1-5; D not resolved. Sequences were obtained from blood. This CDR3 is CAWNGGYSNQPQHF. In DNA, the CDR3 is TGTGCCTGGAACGGCGGATATAGCAATCAGCCCCAGCATTTT.